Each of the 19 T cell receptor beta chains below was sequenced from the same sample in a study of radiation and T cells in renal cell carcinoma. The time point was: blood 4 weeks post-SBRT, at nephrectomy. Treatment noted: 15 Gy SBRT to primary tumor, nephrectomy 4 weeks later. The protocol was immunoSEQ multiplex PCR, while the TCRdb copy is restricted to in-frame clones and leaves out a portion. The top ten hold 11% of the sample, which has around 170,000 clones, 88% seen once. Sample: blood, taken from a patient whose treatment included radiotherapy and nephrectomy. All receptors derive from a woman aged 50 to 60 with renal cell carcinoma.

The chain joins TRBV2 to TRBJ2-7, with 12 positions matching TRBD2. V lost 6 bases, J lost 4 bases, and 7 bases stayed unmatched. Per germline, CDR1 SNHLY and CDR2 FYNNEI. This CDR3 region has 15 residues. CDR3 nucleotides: TGTGCCAGCAGGCTAGCTAGCGGGGGGGCGTACGAGCAGTACTTC. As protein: CASRLASGGAYEQYF.

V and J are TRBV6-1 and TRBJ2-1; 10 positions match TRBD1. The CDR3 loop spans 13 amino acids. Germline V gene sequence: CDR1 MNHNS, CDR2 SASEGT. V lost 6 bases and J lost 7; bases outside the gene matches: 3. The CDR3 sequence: CASSRQGANEQFF. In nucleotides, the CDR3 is TGTGCCAGCAGCCGACAGGGGGCGAATGAGCAGTTCTTC.

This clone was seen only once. The DNA of the CDR3 is TGTGCCAGCAGCCTACCGGGACTCATGAACACTGAAGCTTTCTTT. Protein product: CASSLPGLMNTEAFF. The genes are TRBV28 and TRBJ1-1; D may be TRBD1 (5 bases). The CDR3 totals 15 residues. From germline, CDR1 is MDHEN and CDR2 SYDVKM. The V end was cut by 6 bases, the J end by 0 bases, with 14 bases between.

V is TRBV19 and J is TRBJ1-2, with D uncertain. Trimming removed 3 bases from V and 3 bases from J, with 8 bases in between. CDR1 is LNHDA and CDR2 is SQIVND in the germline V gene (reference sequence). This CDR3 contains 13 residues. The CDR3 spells CASSIRGYYGYTF. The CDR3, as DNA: TGTGCCAGTAGTATCCGAGGATACTATGGCTACACCTTC.

DNA for the CDR3: TGTGCCAGCTCCGGGGGTAGAAATGAAAAACTGTTTTTT. Translating it yields CASSGGRNEKLFF. The chain joins TRBV2 to TRBJ1-4; weak D call: TRBD1 (5 bases). CDR3 length equals 13 residues. Germline assignment: CDR1 SNHLY and CDR2 FYNNEI. The V end was cut by 8 bases, the J end by 5 bases, with 12 bases between.

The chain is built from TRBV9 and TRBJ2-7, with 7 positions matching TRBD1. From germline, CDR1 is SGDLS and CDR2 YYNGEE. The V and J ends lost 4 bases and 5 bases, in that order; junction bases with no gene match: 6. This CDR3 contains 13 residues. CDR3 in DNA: TGTGCCAGCAGCTTAGGGGGCAGGGACGAGCAGTACTTC. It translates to CASSLGGRDEQYF.

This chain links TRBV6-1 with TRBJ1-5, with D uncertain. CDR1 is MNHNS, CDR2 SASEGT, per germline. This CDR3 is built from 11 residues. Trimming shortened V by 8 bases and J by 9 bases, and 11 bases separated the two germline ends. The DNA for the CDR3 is TGTGCCAGCGGCGGGCCGTGGCCCCAGCATTTT. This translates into CASGGPWPQHF.

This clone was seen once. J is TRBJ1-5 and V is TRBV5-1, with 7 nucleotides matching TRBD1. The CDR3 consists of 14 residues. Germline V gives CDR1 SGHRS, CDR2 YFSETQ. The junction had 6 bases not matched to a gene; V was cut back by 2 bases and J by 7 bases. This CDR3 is CASSFTGEGQPQHF. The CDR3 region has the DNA TGCGCCAGCAGCTTCACAGGGGAGGGACAGCCCCAGCATTTT. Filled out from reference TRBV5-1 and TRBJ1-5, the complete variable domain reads KAGVTQTPRYLIKTRGQQVTLSCSPISGHRSVSWYQQTPGQGLQFLFEYFSETQRNKGNFPGRFSGRQFSNSRSEMNVSTLELGDSALYLCASSFTGEGQPQHFGDGTRLSIL.

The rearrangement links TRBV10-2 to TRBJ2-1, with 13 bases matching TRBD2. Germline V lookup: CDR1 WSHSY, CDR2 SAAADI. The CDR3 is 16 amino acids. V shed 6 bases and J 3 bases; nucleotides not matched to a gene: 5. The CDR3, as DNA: TGCGCCAGCAGGGGGACTAGCGGGGAAGTCTACAATGAGCAGTTCTTC. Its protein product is CASRGTSGEVYNEQFF.

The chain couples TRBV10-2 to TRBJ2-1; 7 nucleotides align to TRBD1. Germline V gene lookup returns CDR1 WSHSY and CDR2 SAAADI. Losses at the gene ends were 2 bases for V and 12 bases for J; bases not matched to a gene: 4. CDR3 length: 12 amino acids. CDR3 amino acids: CASSETWDRQFF. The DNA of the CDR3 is TGCGCCAGCAGTGAGACCTGGGACAGGCAGTTCTTC.

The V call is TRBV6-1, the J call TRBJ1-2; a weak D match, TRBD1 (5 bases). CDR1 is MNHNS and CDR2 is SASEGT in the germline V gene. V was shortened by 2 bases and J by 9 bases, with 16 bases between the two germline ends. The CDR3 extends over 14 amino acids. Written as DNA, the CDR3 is TGTGCCAGCAGTGAAAACGAGGGAGGGGTCCGCTACACCTTC. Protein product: CASSENEGGVRYTF.

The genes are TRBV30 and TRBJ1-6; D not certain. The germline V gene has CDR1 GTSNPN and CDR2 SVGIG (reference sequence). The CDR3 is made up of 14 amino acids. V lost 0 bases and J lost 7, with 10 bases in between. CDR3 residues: CAWSVASQNSPLHF. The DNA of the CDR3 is TGTGCCTGGAGTGTAGCCTCTCAAAATTCACCCCTCCACTTT.

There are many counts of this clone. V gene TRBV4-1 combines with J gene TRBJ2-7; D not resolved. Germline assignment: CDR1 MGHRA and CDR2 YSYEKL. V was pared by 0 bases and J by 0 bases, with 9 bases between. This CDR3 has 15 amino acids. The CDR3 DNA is TGCGCCAGCAGCCAAGAGACGAGGCTCTCCTACGAGCAGTACTTC. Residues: CASSQETRLSYEQYF.

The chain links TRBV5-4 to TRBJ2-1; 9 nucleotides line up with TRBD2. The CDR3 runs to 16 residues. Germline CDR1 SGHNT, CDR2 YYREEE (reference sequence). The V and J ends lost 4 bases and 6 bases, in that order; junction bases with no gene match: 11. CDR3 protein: CASSTGGAGGGNEQFF. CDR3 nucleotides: TGTGCCAGCAGCACTGGCGGTGCGGGGGGGGGCAATGAGCAGTTCTTC.

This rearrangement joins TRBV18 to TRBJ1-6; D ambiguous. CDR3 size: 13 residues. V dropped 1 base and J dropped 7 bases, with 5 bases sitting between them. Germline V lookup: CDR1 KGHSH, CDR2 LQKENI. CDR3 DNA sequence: TGTGCCAGCTCACCACGCGGAAATTCACCCCTCCACTTT. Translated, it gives CASSPRGNSPLHF.

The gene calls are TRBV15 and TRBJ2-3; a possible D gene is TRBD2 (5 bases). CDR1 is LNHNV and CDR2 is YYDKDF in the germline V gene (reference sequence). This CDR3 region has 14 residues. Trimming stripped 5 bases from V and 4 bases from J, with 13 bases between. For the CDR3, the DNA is TGTGCCACCAGCCCCCGAGACGGGGCAGATACGCAGTATTTT. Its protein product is CATSPRDGADTQYF.

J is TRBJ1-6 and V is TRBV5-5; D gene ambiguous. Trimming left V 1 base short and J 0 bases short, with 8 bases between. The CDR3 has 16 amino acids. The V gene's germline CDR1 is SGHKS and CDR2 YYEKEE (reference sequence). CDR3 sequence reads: CASSLISSSYNSPLHF. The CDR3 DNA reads TGTGCCAGCAGCTTGATCTCCAGCTCCTATAATTCACCCCTCCACTTT.

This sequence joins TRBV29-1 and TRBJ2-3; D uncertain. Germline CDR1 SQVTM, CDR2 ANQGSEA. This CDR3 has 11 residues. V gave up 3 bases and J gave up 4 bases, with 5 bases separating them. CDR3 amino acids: CSVDKADTQYF. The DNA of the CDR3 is TGCAGCGTTGACAAAGCAGATACGCAGTATTTT.

The DNA for the CDR3 is TGTGCCAGCAGTGGTCTCGTTAGCAATCAGCCCCAGCATTTT. Translation: CASSGLVSNQPQHF. The chain carries TRBV2 and TRBJ1-5; D gene ambiguous. CDR3 length equals 14 residues. Looked up from germline, CDR1 is SNHLY and CDR2 is FYNNEI. Between the trimmed V and J ends, which lost 4 bases and 0 bases, there was a span of 7 bases.